This TCR beta chain was recovered during a study of blood T cell repertoires in COVID-19. About the research overall: Material from acute and convalescent COVID-19 was sourced from the United States, Italy and Spain.

Original methodology: Scientists estimated how many nucleated cells there were by amplifying reference gene primers. Repertoires were generated with immunoSEQ multiplex PCR, while TCRdb's copy carries only in-frame clones and drops some. V and J calls and clone size are those listed in that table; D and trimming were worked out from the DNA. The sample lists about 320,000 clones; approximately 90% were seen once. CDR1 is SGHAT and CDR2 is FQNNGV in the germline V gene. This CDR3 is built from 15 residues. Trimming pared 4 bases from V and 6 bases from J, leaving 15 bases between. This chain connects TRBV11-2 to TRBJ1-4; D is possibly TRBD1 (6 bases). Sequencing input: PBMCs or T cells enriched from blood (not recorded which). This TCR derives from a woman aged 18-29 years who had recovered from COVID-19. CDR3 residues: CASSWGPALDEKLFF. CDR3 sequence (DNA): TGTGCCAGCAGCTGGGGGCCCGCCTTAGATGAAAAACTGTTTTTT.